Below are 23 T cell receptor beta chains sequenced from a single sample in a study of technical replicates of blood from a few donors. Assay used: immunoSEQ multiplex PCR; TCRdb lists only in-frame clones, some missing. The profile shows tens of thousands of clones, 85% to 95% of them singletons. The sequencing input was T cells isolated from PBMCs. Receptor source: a human donor in good health.

This clone appeared once. V usage is TRBV6-5 and J usage is TRBJ2-2, with no clear D. The CDR3 totals 14 residues. V was cut by 8 bases and J by 0 bases, with 10 bases left in between. Germline lookup yields CDR1 MNHEY and CDR2 SVGAGI. The CDR3 loop is CASARKSNTGELFF. CDR3 nucleotides: TGTGCCAGCGCGAGAAAGTCGAACACCGGGGAGCTGTTTTTT.

On this clone itself: The sample carries other DNA sequences with the same CDR3. The J gene is TRBJ2-7, the V gene TRBV20-1; a weak D match, TRBD1 (6 bases). CDR1 and CDR2 from the germline V gene are DFQATT and SNEGSKA (reference sequence). The CDR3 has 11 residues. V lost 3 bases and J 3 bases, leaving 6 bases between the germline ends. The CDR3 loop reads CSASRGYEQYF. The CDR3 DNA reads as TGCAGTGCTAGCAGGGGCTACGAGCAGTACTTC.

The gene calls are TRBV7-6 and TRBJ2-2; 11 bases are a match to TRBD1. This CDR3 contains 17 residues. The V gene end was trimmed by 5 bases and the J gene end by 4 bases; junction bases not matched to a gene: 9. Germline values: CDR1 SGHVS, CDR2 FNYEAQ. This chain's CDR3 is CASSEPPGTGGTGELFF. CDR3 DNA: TGTGCCAGCAGCGAACCGCCCGGGACAGGGGGCACCGGGGAGCTGTTTTTT. The whole variable domain, remainder taken from reference TRBV7-6 and TRBJ2-2, is GAGVSQSPRYKVTKRGQDVALRCDPISGHVSLYWYRQALGQGPEFLTYFNYEAQQDKSGLPNDRFSAERPEGSISTLTIQRTEQRDSAMYRCASSEPPGTGGTGELFFGEGSRLTVL.

The rearrangement links TRBV4-1 to TRBJ1-2; D not certain. Looked up from germline, CDR1 is MGHRA and CDR2 is YSYEKL. The CDR3 spans 14 residues. V was clipped by 4 bases and J by 3 bases, with 12 bases between them. CDR3 nucleotide sequence: TGCGCCAGCAGCCCCGCTAAAAATCACTATGGCTACACCTTC. It encodes CASSPAKNHYGYTF.

The chain employs TRBV11-3 and TRBJ2-3, with TRBD2 as a possible D gene (5 bases). The CDR3 runs to 11 residues. Per germline, CDR1 SGHNT and CDR2 YENEEA. Deletions cut 5 bases from V and 6 bases from J, with 6 bases between. The DNA of the CDR3 is TGTGCCAGCAGCGGAGGCGATACGCAGTATTTT. This codes for CASSGGDTQYF.

The genes are TRBV6-6 and TRBJ2-7; 11 bases are shared with TRBD1. This CDR3 has 14 amino acids. J gave up 3 bases and V 2 bases, and 0 bases lay outside the gene matches. Per the germline V gene, CDR1 is MNHNY and CDR2 is SVGAGI (reference sequence). CDR3 sequence (DNA): TGTGCCAGCAGTTACGGGACAGGGGGCTACGAGCAGTACTTC. Protein product: CASSYGTGGYEQYF.

CDR3 sequence: CASSLWIAESYEQYF. CDR3 DNA: TGTGCCAGCAGCTTATGGATAGCGGAATCCTACGAGCAGTACTTC. The V and J genes are TRBV11-2 and TRBJ2-7, with D perhaps TRBD2 (6 bases). The CDR3 is 15 residues long. Trimming shortened V by 2 bases and J by 1 base, and 12 bases separated the two germline ends. CDR1 is SGHAT and CDR2 is FQNNGV in the germline V gene.

This chain joins TRBV27 and TRBJ1-1; D call uncertain. This CDR3 has 14 residues. With 1 base removed from V and 4 bases from J, the gap between germline ends came to 10 bases. Per the germline V gene, CDR1 is MNHEY and CDR2 is SMNVEV (reference sequence). CDR3 bases: TGTGCCAGCAGTTTATACCAGGCGCGCACTGAAGCTTTCTTT. Translation: CASSLYQARTEAFF.

The chain employs TRBV13 and TRBJ2-5, with D possibly matching TRBD2 (6 bases). The CDR3 is 14 residues long. Germline loops: CDR1 PRHDT, CDR2 FYEKMQ (reference sequence). V lost 3 bases to trimming and J lost 5 bases, with 13 bases between them. CDR3 nucleotide sequence: TGTGCCAGCAGCTTGGGAGGTGGGGTGGAGACCCAGTACTTC. This codes for CASSLGGGVETQYF.

V and J are TRBV5-4 and TRBJ1-1; D is uncertain. Germline CDR1 SGHNT, CDR2 YYREEE (reference sequence). The CDR3 extends over 13 amino acids. The V and J ends lost 0 bases and 10 bases respectively, with 13 bases between them. Here the CDR3 DNA reads TGTGCCAGCAGCTTGGAAGGCGGGTCCCGAGCTTTCTTT. It is translated as CASSLEGGSRAFF.

V usage is TRBV27 and J usage is TRBJ1-1, with D possibly being TRBD1 (6 bases). The CDR3 spans 15 residues. V shed 11 bases and J shed 0 bases, with 19 bases lying between them. Germline lookup yields CDR1 MNHEY and CDR2 SMNVEV (reference sequence). CDR3 sequence: CAQIEVGQMNTEAFF. In DNA, the CDR3 is TGTGCCCAAATTGAAGTGGGACAAATGAACACTGAAGCTTTCTTT.

Here the CDR3 DNA reads TGTGCCAGTAGCCCCGGGTTGCGGCAGCCCCAGCATTTT. Amino acids: CASSPGLRQPQHF. The chain has TRBV19 and TRBJ1-5; no clear D gene. CDR1 and CDR2 (germline): LNHDA, SQIVND (reference sequence). The CDR3 runs to 13 residues. Trimming removed 6 bases at V and 7 bases at J, with 13 bases between.

The gene calls are TRBV4-1 and TRBJ1-2; weak D call: TRBD1 (6 bases). The CDR3 contains 16 residues. Trimming took off 3 bases at V and 6 bases at J, with 20 bases between the two ends. Germline CDR1 reads MGHRA; CDR2 reads YSYEKL. The DNA for the CDR3 is TGCGCCAGCAGCCACCGACCTGGTGGGGGGGCCGATGGCTACACCTTC. The encoded protein is CASSHRPGGGADGYTF.

This sequence joins TRBV9 and TRBJ2-7; perhaps TRBD1 as D (7 bases). V gave up 4 bases and J gave up 6 bases, with 14 bases separating them. The CDR3 is 13 amino acids. In germline, CDR1 is SGDLS, CDR2 YYNGEE. Here the CDR3 reads CASSFRGDGEQYF. DNA for the CDR3: TGTGCCAGCAGCTTCAGGGGGGACGGCGAGCAGTACTTC.

V gene TRBV7-9 combines with J gene TRBJ2-2; D gene ambiguous. Trimming left V 5 bases short and J 1 base short, with 11 bases between. The CDR3 sequence is 15 residues long. Germline CDR1 is SEHNR and CDR2 is FQNEAQ (reference sequence). This CDR3 is CASSLPAGNTGELFF. In nucleotides, the CDR3 is TGTGCCAGCAGCCTACCGGCAGGGAACACCGGGGAGCTGTTTTTT.

The chain employs TRBV2 and TRBJ2-7; 8 nucleotides agree with TRBD1. There are 11 residues in the CDR3. Germline CDR1 reads SNHLY; CDR2 reads FYNNEI. The CDR3 here is CGSGGIYEQYF. CDR3 nucleotides: TGTGGCTCAGGGGGCATATACGAGCAGTACTTC.

This clone was seen a single time. This rearrangement joins TRBV7-8 to TRBJ1-1, with 7 bases fitting TRBD1. The CDR3 length is 17 residues. From germline, CDR1 is SGHVS and CDR2 FQNEAQ. With V trimmed by 3 bases and J by 1 base, 11 bases remained unmatched. DNA for the CDR3: TGTGCCAGCAGCTTCGGGGCAGGGGGTCTAACGAACACTGAAGCTTTCTTT. Residues: CASSFGAGGLTNTEAFF.

This clone appeared once. CDR3 DNA sequence: TGTGCCAGTAGTCTAGGCGGAGGTAGCAATCAGCCCCAGCATTTT. This sequence encodes CASSLGGGSNQPQHF. This rearrangement joins TRBV19 to TRBJ1-5, with D hard to call. The CDR3 contains 15 residues. V was shortened by 5 bases and J by 0 bases, with 11 bases between the two germline ends. CDR1 is LNHDA, CDR2 SQIVND, per germline (reference sequence).

The chain links TRBV2 to TRBJ1-5; 7 bases are shared with TRBD1. This CDR3 contains 14 residues. Trimming removed 5 bases from V and 8 bases from J; junction bases left unmatched: 9. CDR1 is SNHLY, CDR2 FYNNEI, per germline. The CDR3, as DNA: TGTGCCAGCAGTACCAGACAGGGCGGGGAGCCCCAGCATTTT. It codes for CASSTRQGGEPQHF.

The rearrangement uses TRBV4-1 and TRBJ2-1; 9 bases line up with TRBD1. Losses at the gene ends were 3 bases for V and 8 bases for J; bases not matched to a gene: 8. In germline, CDR1 is MGHRA, CDR2 YSYEKL. The CDR3 spans 15 residues. CDR3 DNA sequence: TGCGCCAGCAGCCAGGGACAGGGAGTGGGTTATGAGCAGTTCTTC. It yields the protein CASSQGQGVGYEQFF.

The J gene is TRBJ2-7, the V gene TRBV6-6; the D gene is possibly TRBD2 (6 bases). CDR3 length: 13 residues. V was cut by 2 bases and J by 3 bases, with 8 bases left in between. Germline V lookup: CDR1 MNHNY, CDR2 SVGAGI (reference sequence). The CDR3 nucleotides are TGTGCCAGCAGTTACCGGGAGAGCTACGAGCAGTACTTC. Translating it yields CASSYRESYEQYF.

This clone was counted once. The chain joins TRBV5-6 to TRBJ2-7; 7 nucleotides align to TRBD2. V lost 0 bases to trimming and J lost 3 bases; unmatched junction nucleotides: 6. The CDR3 length is 15 residues. The germline V gene has CDR1 SGHDT and CDR2 YYEEEE. Here the CDR3 DNA reads TGTGCCAGCAGCTTGGGTGGAGCGGGAAGCTACGAGCAGTACTTC. It yields the protein CASSLGGAGSYEQYF.

This sequence joins TRBV5-1 and TRBJ2-1; 7 positions agree with TRBD2. This CDR3 contains 15 residues. V was clipped by 4 bases and J by 10 bases; unmatched bases: 14. The germline CDR1 and CDR2 sequences are SGHRS and YFSETQ. For the CDR3, the DNA is TGCGCCAGCAGCCCTACTGGGGGGGACGCCGGAGAGCAGTTCTTC. Encoded protein: CASSPTGGDAGEQFF.